This passage covers 5 T cell receptor beta chains from one sample sequenced in a study of Graves' ophthalmopathy and Graves' hyperthyroidism. Amplified material comprised TCR beta CDR3 regions derived from RNA transcripts. First-round RT-PCR relied on HTBI primers, and a second-round multiplex PCR came next. TCRdb re-called the multiplex PCR reads with MiXCR, one entry per CDR3 protein. The table includes about 160,000 distinct CDR3 sequences, 37% detected once. Sequencing used peripheral blood. The source is a woman in her thirties or forties with Graves' ophthalmopathy.

This clonotype was recorded at least ten times. The chain links TRBV2 to TRBJ1-2; TRBD1 might be the D (5 bases). The CDR3 sequence is 14 residues long. V dropped 6 bases and J dropped 4 bases, with 15 bases sitting between them. The germline gives CDR1 SNHLY, CDR2 FYNNEI. The CDR3 DNA follows: TGTGCCAGCAGAGTCCAGGGAAGGATCTATGGCTACACCTTC. Its protein product is CASRVQGRIYGYTF. The whole variable domain, remainder taken from reference TRBV2 and TRBJ1-2, is EPEVTQTPSHQVTQMGQEVILRCVPISNHLYFYWYRQILGQKVEFLVSFYNNEISEKSEIFDDQFSVERPDGSNFTLKIRSTKLEDSAMYFCASRVQGRIYGYTFGSGTRLTVV.

CDR3 sequence reads: CASSLSRRGNYEQYF. The CDR3 DNA reads as TGTGCCAGCAGTTTATCCCGCAGGGGAAACTACGAGCAGTACTTC. The chain links TRBV28 to TRBJ2-7, with D possibly being TRBD1 (6 bases). In germline, CDR1 is MDHEN, CDR2 SYDVKM. The CDR3 sequence is 15 residues long. V was clipped by 1 base and J by 3 bases, with 13 bases between them. The full variable domain, completed using reference TRBV28 and TRBJ2-7, is DVKVTQSSRYLVKRTGEKVFLECVQDMDHENMFWYRQDPGLGLRLIYFSYDVKMKEKGDIPEGYSVSREKKERFSLILESASTNQTSMYLCASSLSRRGNYEQYFGPGTRLTVT.

The chain uses TRBV27 and TRBJ1-5; 9 bases fit TRBD1. CDR1 and CDR2 from the germline V gene are MNHEY and SMNVEV (reference sequence). This CDR3 region has 16 residues. After removal of 4 bases from V and 11 bases from J, the junction contained 15 bases not matched to a gene. The CDR3 region is CASSSTGGPRGGAQHF. The CDR3, as DNA: TGTGCCAGCAGTTCCACAGGGGGCCCTCGTGGTGGGGCCCAGCATTTT.

The sample holds many counts of this clonotype. This chain connects TRBV20-1 to TRBJ1-2, with TRBD1 matching over 10 bases. This CDR3 spans 13 amino acids. Germline CDR1 is DFQATT and CDR2 is SNEGSKA (reference sequence). Trimming cost V 3 bases and J 8 bases; bases outside gene matches: 6. Here the CDR3 DNA reads TGCAGTGCTAGTGGGACAGGGGATGGAGGCTACACCTTC. It specifies CSASGTGDGGYTF.

This sequence joins TRBV27 and TRBJ1-2, with TRBD1 matching over 7 bases. This CDR3 is built from 15 residues. J gave up 8 bases and V 7 bases, and 16 bases lay outside the gene matches. CDR1 and CDR2 (germline): MNHEY, SMNVEV (reference sequence). The DNA for the CDR3 is TGTGCCAGCACCTCCCTGGGACAGTCTAAAGACGGCTACACCTTC. Translated: CASTSLGQSKDGYTF.